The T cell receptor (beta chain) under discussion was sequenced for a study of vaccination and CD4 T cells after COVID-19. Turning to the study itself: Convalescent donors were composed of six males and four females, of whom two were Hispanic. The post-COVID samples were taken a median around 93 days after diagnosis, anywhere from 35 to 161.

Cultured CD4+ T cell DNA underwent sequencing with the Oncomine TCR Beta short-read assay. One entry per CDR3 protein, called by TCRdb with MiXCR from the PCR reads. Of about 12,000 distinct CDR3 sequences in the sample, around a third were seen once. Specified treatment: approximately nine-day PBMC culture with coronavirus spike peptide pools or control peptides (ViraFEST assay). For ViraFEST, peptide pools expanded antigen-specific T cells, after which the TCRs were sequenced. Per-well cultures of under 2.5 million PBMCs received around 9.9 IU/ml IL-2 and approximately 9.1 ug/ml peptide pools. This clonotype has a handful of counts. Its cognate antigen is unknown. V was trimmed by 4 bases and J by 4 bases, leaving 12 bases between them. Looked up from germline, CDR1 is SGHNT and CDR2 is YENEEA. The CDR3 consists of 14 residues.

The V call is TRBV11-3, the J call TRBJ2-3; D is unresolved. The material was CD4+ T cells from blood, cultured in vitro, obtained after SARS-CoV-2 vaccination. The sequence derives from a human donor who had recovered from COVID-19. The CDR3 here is CASSSSERADTQYF. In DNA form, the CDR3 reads TGTGCCAGCAGCTCCAGTGAAAGGGCAGATACGCAGTATTTT.